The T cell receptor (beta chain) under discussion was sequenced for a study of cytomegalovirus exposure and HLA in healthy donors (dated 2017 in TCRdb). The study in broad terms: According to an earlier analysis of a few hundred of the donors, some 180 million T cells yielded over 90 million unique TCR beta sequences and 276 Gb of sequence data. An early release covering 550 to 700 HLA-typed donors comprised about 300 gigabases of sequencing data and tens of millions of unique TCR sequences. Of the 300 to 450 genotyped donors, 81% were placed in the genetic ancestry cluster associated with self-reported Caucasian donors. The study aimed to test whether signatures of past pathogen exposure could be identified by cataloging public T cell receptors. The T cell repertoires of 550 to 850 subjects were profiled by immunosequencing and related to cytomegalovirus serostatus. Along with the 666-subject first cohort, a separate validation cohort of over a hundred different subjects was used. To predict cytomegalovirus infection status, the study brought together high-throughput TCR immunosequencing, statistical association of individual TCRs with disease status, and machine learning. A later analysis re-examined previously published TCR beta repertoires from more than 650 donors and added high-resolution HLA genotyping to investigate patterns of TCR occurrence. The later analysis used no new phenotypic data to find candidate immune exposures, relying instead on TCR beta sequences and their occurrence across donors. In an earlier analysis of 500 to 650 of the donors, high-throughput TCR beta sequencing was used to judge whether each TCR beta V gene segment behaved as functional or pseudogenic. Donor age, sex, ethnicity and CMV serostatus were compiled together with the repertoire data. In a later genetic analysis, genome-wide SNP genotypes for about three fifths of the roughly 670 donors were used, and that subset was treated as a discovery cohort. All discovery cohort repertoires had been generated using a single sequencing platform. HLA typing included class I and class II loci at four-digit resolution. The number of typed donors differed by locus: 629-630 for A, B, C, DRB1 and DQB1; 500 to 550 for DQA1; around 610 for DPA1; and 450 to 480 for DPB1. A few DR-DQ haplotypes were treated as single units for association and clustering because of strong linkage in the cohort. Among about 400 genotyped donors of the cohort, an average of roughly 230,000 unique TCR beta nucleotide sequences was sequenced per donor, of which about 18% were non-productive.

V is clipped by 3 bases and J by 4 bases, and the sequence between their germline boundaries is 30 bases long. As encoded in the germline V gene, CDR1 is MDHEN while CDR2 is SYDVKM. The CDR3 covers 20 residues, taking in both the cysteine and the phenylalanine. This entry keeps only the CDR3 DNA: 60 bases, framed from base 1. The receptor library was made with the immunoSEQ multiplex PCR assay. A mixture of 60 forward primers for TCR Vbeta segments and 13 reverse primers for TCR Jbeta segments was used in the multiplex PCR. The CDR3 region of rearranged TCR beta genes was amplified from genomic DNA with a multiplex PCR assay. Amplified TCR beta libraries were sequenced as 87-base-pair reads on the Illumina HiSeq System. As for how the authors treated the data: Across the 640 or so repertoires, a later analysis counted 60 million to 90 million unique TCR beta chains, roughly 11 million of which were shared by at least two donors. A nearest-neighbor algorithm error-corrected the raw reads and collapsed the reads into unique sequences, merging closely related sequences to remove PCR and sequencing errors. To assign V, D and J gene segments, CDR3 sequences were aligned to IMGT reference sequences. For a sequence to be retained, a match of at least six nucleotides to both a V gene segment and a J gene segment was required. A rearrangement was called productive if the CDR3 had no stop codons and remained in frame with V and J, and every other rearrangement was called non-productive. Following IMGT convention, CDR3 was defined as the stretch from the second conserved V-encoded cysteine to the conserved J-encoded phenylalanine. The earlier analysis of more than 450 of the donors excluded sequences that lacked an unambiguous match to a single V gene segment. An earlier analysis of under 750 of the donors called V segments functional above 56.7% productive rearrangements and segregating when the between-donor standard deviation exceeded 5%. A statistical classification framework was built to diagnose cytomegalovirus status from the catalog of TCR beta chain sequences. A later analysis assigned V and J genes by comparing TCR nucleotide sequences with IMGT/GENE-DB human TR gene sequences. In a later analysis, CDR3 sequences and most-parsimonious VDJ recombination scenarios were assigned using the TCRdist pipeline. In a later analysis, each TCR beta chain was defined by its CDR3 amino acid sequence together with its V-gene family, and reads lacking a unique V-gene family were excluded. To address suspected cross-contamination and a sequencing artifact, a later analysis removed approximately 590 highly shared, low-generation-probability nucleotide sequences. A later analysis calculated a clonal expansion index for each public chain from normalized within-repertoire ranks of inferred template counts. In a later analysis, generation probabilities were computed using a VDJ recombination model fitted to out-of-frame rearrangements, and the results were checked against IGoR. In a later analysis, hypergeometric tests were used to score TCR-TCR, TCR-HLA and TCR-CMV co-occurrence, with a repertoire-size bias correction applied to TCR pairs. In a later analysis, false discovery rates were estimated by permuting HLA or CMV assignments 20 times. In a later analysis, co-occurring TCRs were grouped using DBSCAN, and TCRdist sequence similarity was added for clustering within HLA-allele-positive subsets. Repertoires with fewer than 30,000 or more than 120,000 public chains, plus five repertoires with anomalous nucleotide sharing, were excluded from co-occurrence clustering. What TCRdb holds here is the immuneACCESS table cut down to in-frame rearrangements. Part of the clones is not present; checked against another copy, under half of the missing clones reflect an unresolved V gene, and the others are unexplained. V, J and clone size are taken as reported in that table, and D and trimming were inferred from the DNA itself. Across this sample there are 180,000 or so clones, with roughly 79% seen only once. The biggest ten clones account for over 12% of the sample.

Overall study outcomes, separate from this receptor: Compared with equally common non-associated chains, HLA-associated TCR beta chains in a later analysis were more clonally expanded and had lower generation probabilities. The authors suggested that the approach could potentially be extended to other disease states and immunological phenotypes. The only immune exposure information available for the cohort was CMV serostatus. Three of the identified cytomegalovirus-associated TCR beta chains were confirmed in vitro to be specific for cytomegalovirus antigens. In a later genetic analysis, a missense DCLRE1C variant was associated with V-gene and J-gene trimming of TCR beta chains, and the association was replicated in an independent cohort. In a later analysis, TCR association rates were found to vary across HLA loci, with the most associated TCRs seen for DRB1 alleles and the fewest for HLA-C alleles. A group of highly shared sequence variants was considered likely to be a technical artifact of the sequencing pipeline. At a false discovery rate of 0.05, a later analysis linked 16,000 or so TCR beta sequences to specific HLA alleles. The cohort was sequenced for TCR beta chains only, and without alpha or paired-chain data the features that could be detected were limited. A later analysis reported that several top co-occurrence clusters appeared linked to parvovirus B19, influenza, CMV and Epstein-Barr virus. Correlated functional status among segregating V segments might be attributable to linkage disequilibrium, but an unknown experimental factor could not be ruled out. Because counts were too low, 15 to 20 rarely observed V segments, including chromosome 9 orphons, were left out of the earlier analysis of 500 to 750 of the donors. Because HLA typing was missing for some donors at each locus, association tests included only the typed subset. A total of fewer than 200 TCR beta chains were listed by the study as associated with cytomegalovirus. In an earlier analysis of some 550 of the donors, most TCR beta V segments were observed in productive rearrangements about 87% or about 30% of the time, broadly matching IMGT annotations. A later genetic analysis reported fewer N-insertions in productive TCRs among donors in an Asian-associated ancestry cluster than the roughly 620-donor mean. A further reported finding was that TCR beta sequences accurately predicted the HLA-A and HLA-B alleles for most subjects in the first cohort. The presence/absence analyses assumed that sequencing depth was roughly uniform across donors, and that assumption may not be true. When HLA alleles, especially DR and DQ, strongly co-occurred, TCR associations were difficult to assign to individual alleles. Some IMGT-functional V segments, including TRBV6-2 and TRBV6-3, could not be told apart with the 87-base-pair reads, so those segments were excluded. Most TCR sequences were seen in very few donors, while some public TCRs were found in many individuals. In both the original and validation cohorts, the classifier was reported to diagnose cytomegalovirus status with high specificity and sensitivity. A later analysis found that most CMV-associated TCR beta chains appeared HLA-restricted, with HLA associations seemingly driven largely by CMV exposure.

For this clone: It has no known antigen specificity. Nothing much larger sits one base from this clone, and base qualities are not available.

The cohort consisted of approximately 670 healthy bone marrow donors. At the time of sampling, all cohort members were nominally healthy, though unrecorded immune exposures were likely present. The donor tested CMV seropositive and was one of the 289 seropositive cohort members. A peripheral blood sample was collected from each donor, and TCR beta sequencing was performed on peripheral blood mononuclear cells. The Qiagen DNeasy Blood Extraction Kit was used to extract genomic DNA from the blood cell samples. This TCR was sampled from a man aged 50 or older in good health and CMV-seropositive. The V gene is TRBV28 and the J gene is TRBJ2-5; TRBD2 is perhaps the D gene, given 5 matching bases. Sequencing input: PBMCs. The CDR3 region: CASSFVFGLSLPRDSETQYF. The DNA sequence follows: TGTGCCAGCAGTTTTGTCTTCGGACTCTCCCTTCCTCGGGATTCAGAGACCCAGTACTTC.